The 27 T cell receptor beta chains listed next were all sequenced from one sample in a study of blood T cell repertoires in COVID-19 (dated by TCRdb to 2018 to 2021). Library generation was performed with the immunoSEQ multiplex PCR assay. TCRdb stores this immuneACCESS table with in-frame sequences only. Part of the clones is absent; in the studies checked, under half of the shortfall reflects unresolved V genes, and no reason is known for the rest. The sample includes around 150,000 clones, with approximately 83% observed a single time. The top ten constitute over 5% of the sample. Sequenced material: PBMCs or T cells enriched from blood (not recorded which). The receptors come from a man in his 70s who had been exposed to COVID-19.

The gene calls are TRBV19 and TRBJ1-1, with D possibly TRBD1 on 5 matching bases. The CDR3 extends over 13 amino acids. The V end was cut by 9 bases, the J end by 5 bases, with 16 bases between. CDR1 is LNHDA and CDR2 is SQIVND in the germline V gene (reference sequence). The CDR3 loop is CASNPRVGTEAFF. DNA for the CDR3: TGTGCCAGCAATCCCAGGGTGGGGACTGAAGCTTTCTTT. Based on the CDR3 plus reference TRBV19 and TRBJ1-1, the full variable domain is DGGITQSPKYLFRKEGQNVTLSCEQNLNHDAMYWYRQDPGQGLRLIYYSQIVNDFQKGDIAEGYSVSREKKESFPLTVTSAQKNPTAFYLCASNPRVGTEAFFGQGTRLTVV.

V gene TRBV7-2 combines with J gene TRBJ2-5; TRBD2 might be the D (5 bases). CDR3 length equals 14 residues. Germline V CDR1 and CDR2: SGHTA, FQGNSA. Trimming removed 6 bases at V and 1 base at J, with 12 bases between. The CDR3 protein is CASRPARGQETQYF. The CDR3 nucleotides read TGTGCCAGCAGGCCAGCCCGGGGCCAAGAGACCCAGTACTTC.

The V gene is TRBV7-9, the J gene TRBJ1-5, with 10 bases that match TRBD1. The CDR3 totals 12 residues. Looked up from germline, CDR1 is SEHNR and CDR2 is FQNEAQ (reference sequence). Trimming at V came to 5 bases and at J to 12 bases, leaving 4 bases not matched to a gene. The DNA for the CDR3 is TGTGCCAGCAGCCGGGGGGACAGGGGCCAGCATTTT. Its translation: CASSRGDRGQHF.

The rearrangement links TRBV7-2 to TRBJ2-4; a weak D match, TRBD1 (7 bases). The CDR3 sequence is 17 residues long. Trimming removed 6 bases at V and 0 bases at J, with 18 bases between. Germline CDR1 is SGHTA and CDR2 is FQGNSA. The CDR3 loop reads CASSPVTGTLAKNIQYF. The CDR3, as DNA: TGTGCCAGCAGTCCCGTGACAGGGACTTTAGCCAAAAACATTCAGTACTTC.

This clone was observed a single time. The chain couples TRBV11-2 to TRBJ2-1; D is perhaps TRBD2 (6 bases). Germline-derived CDR1 and CDR2 are SGHAT and FQNNGV. The CDR3 runs 18 residues. With 0 bases removed from V and 9 bases from J, the gap between germline ends came to 24 bases. CDR3 region: CASSLDALGGALRGEQFF. CDR3 nucleotides: TGTGCCAGCAGCTTAGACGCGTTGGGCGGGGCCCTCAGAGGTGAGCAGTTCTTC.

The V gene is TRBV11-2, the J gene TRBJ1-2; D is unclear. The V end was cut by 1 base, the J end by 4 bases, with 7 bases between. CDR3 length equals 13 residues. Germline V gene lookup returns CDR1 SGHAT and CDR2 FQNNGV. CDR3 loop: CASSLAGAYGYTF. The CDR3 coding sequence is TGTGCCAGCAGCTTAGCAGGCGCCTATGGCTACACCTTC.

This sequence joins TRBV5-5 and TRBJ2-5, with D possibly TRBD2 on 6 matching bases. The germline CDR1 and CDR2 sequences are SGHKS and YYEKEE (reference sequence). V lost 4 bases and J lost 5, with 15 bases in between. The CDR3 covers 14 residues. CDR3 coding DNA: TGTGCCAGCAGCGCCGGAGCGGGTCGTGAGACCCAGTACTTC. Protein sequence: CASSAGAGRETQYF. Using reference TRBV5-5 and TRBJ2-5 for the parts outside the CDR3, the full variable domain is DAGVTQSPTHLIKTRGQQVTLRCSPISGHKSVSWYQQVLGQGPQFIFQYYEKEERGRGNFPDRFSARQFPNYSSELNVNALLLGDSALYLCASSAGAGRETQYFGPGTRLLVL.

The chain links TRBV4-3 to TRBJ1-3; TRBD1 matches 7 bases. Looked up from germline, CDR1 is LGHNA and CDR2 is YSLEER. Trimming at V came to 5 bases and at J to 2 bases, leaving 6 bases not matched to a gene. This CDR3 comprises 15 residues. CDR3 sequence: CASSSDRAPGNTIYF. The CDR3 DNA sequence: TGCGCCAGCAGCTCTGACAGGGCCCCTGGAAACACCATATATTTT.

The chain uses TRBV14 and TRBJ2-1, with D unclear. The CDR3 runs to 13 residues. The germline gives CDR1 SGHDN, CDR2 FVKESK. V lost 1 base to trimming and J lost 4 bases, with 5 bases between them. The CDR3 nucleotides are TGTGCCAGCAGCCAAGCACAGTACAATGAGCAGTTCTTC. Its protein is CASSQAQYNEQFF.

The chain recombines TRBV12-5 with TRBJ1-2; D ambiguous. The germline V gene encodes CDR1 LGHNT and CDR2 FRNRAP. The germline V and J ends were trimmed by 3 bases and 0 bases, with 8 bases remaining between them. The CDR3 runs to 14 residues. The DNA for the CDR3 is TGTGCTAGTGGTTTAGGGCGGGCTAACTATGGCTACACCTTC. This sequence encodes CASGLGRANYGYTF. The entire variable domain, with the rest obtained from reference TRBV12-5 and TRBJ1-2, is as follows: DARVTQTPRHKVTEMGQEVTMRCQPILGHNTVFWYRQTMMQGLELLAYFRNRAPLDDSGMPKDRFSAEMPDATLATLKIQPSEPRDSAVYFCASGLGRANYGYTFGSGTRLTVV.

The chain joins TRBV4-3 to TRBJ2-7; TRBD2 matches 7 bases. The CDR3 is 16 residues long. J lost 5 bases, V lost 1 base, and 11 bases had no gene match. The V gene's germline CDR1 is LGHNA and CDR2 YSLEER. CDR3 loop: CASSQARGSPRDEQYF. CDR3 DNA sequence: TGCGCCAGCAGCCAAGCCCGCGGGAGTCCTCGGGACGAGCAGTACTTC.

Many counts were recorded for this clone. The chain has TRBV2 and TRBJ1-2; no firm D call. Germline CDR1 SNHLY, CDR2 FYNNEI. The CDR3 has 12 amino acids. V lost 6 bases to trimming and J lost 4 bases, with 9 bases between them. The CDR3 region has the DNA TGTGCCAGCAGCCCCTCGAGCTATGGCTACACCTTC. Residues: CASSPSSYGYTF. Drawing the rest from reference TRBV2 and TRBJ1-2, the complete variable domain is EPEVTQTPSHQVTQMGQEVILRCVPISNHLYFYWYRQILGQKVEFLVSFYNNEISEKSEIFDDQFSVERPDGSNFTLKIRSTKLEDSAMYFCASSPSSYGYTFGSGTRLTVV.

The chain is built from TRBV28 and TRBJ2-7; 11 bases fit TRBD1. Per germline, CDR1 MDHEN and CDR2 SYDVKM. This CDR3 contains 15 residues. After removal of 4 bases from V and 3 bases from J, the junction contained 5 bases not matched to a gene. CDR3 in amino acids: CASSSPGQGGYEQYF. CDR3 bases: TGTGCCAGCAGTTCTCCGGGACAGGGGGGCTACGAGCAGTACTTC.

The gene calls are TRBV2 and TRBJ2-3, with TRBD1 matching over 10 bases. After removal of 4 bases from V and 2 bases from J, the junction contained 3 bases not matched to a gene. The germline V gene has CDR1 SNHLY and CDR2 FYNNEI. This CDR3 is built from 15 residues. As DNA, the CDR3 is TGTGCCAGCAGTGGGACAGGGGGTACCACAGATACGCAGTATTTT. This gives the protein CASSGTGGTTDTQYF.

This clone was seen more than once but under ten times. The CDR3 region is CASSQRLYNSPLHF. The CDR3 region has the DNA TGTGCCAGCAGTCAGAGACTCTATAATTCACCCCTCCACTTT. The genes are TRBV28 and TRBJ1-6; D ambiguous. CDR3 length: 14 residues. The germline V gene has CDR1 MDHEN and CDR2 SYDVKM. V shed 5 bases and J shed 3 bases, with 8 bases lying between them.

The rearrangement links TRBV4-1 to TRBJ2-2; a weak D match, TRBD1 (6 bases). This CDR3 is built from 12 residues. Germline V lookup: CDR1 MGHRA, CDR2 YSYEKL. V was pared by 5 bases and J by 8 bases, with 9 bases between. CDR3 residues: CASSIRGGELFF. The CDR3 DNA follows: TGCGCCAGCAGCATCAGGGGTGGGGAGCTGTTTTTT.

This clone was counted once. The chain has TRBV28 and TRBJ1-5; D remains ambiguous. Trimming took 4 bases from V and 5 from J, leaving 6 bases between them. Germline V gene data show CDR1 as MDHEN and CDR2 as SYDVKM. The CDR3 spans 12 residues. CDR3 loop: CASSSGYQPQHF. The CDR3 DNA follows: TGTGCCAGCAGTTCAGGTTATCAGCCCCAGCATTTT.

This chain links TRBV18 with TRBJ1-2; D is perhaps TRBD1 (5 bases). V lost 3 bases, J lost 3 bases, and 23 bases lay in between. This CDR3 is 18 amino acids long. Per germline, CDR1 KGHSH and CDR2 LQKENI. CDR3 in DNA: TGTGCCAGCTCACCTCAGGTCGGTGACCGAGGAGGGGACTATGGCTACACCTTC. It yields the protein CASSPQVGDRGGDYGYTF. Full variable domain (missing parts from reference TRBV18 and TRBJ1-2): NAGVMQNPRHLVRRRGQEARLRCSPMKGHSHVYWYRQLPEEGLKFMVYLQKENIIDESGMPKERFSAEFPKEGPSILRIQQVVRGDSAAYFCASSPQVGDRGGDYGYTFGSGTRLTVV.

The chain joins TRBV14 to TRBJ1-6, with TRBD1 matching 7 bases. CDR1 is SGHDN and CDR2 is FVKESK in the germline V gene. The CDR3 contains 18 residues. V dropped 3 bases and J dropped 0; count of bases not matched to a gene: 8. The CDR3 loop is CASSHGRGQSSYNSPLHF. CDR3 bases: TGTGCCAGCAGCCACGGTAGGGGGCAAAGCTCCTATAATTCACCCCTCCACTTT.

V usage is TRBV7-2 and J usage is TRBJ2-7; 10 positions agree with TRBD1. CDR3 length: 13 amino acids. Germline trimming cut 7 bases from V and 6 bases from J; bases unmatched to any gene: 6. The germline V gene encodes CDR1 SGHTA and CDR2 FQGNSA. CDR3 DNA: TGTGCCAGCAACGGACAGGGGGTCGGCGAGCAGTACTTC. Its translation is CASNGQGVGEQYF.

This chain connects TRBV6-5 to TRBJ1-2, with TRBD1 as a possible D gene (6 bases). The V and J ends lost 7 bases and 0 bases respectively, with 12 bases between them. The CDR3 is 14 residues long. CDR1 and CDR2 from the germline V gene are MNHEY and SVGAGI. Here the CDR3 reads CASKAAGANYGYTF. CDR3 coding DNA: TGTGCCAGCAAAGCGGCAGGGGCTAACTATGGCTACACCTTC.

The chain uses TRBV28 and TRBJ1-1; 7 nucleotides agree with TRBD1. The CDR3 consists of 11 residues. CDR1 and CDR2 from the germline V gene are MDHEN and SYDVKM. The J segment lost 11 bases and the V segment lost 2 bases, leaving 2 bases of the junction unmatched. CDR3 loop: CASSLGQEAFF. For the CDR3, the DNA is TGTGCCAGCAGTTTAGGACAGGAGGCTTTCTTT.

Only a few counts were recorded for this clone. The J gene is TRBJ2-3, the V gene TRBV7-6; tentative D call: TRBD2 (6 bases). V was trimmed by 7 bases and J by 3 bases, leaving 8 bases between them. Germline CDR1 and CDR2: SGHVS and FNYEAQ. This CDR3 comprises 12 residues. CDR3 in amino acids: CASTSVTDTQYF. In DNA form, the CDR3 reads TGTGCCAGCACTAGCGTGACAGATACGCAGTATTTT.

The chain is built from TRBV6-5 and TRBJ1-6; possibly TRBD1 for D (5 bases). Germline-derived CDR1 and CDR2 are MNHEY and SVGAGI. This CDR3 contains 16 residues. Trimming took 2 bases from V and 7 from J, leaving 15 bases between them. The chain's CDR3 is CASSYEAGPSNSPLHF. The CDR3 DNA follows: TGTGCCAGCAGTTACGAAGCAGGGCCATCGAATTCACCCCTCCACTTT.

The chain carries TRBV6-5 and TRBJ2-1; 7 bases align to TRBD2. The V gene's germline CDR1 is MNHEY and CDR2 SVGAGI. Trimming took 5 bases from V and 8 from J; bases not matched to a gene: 12. CDR3 length: 15 residues. CDR3 coding DNA: TGTGCCAGCAGTAGTGGCGGGAGTGGTGCCCATGAGCAGTTCTTC. Amino acids: CASSSGGSGAHEQFF.

The genes are TRBV11-2 and TRBJ1-1; D possibly corresponds to TRBD1 (5 bases). Germline V gene data show CDR1 as SGHAT and CDR2 as FQNNGV. The CDR3 runs to 17 residues. Trimming stripped 5 bases from V and 4 bases from J, with 23 bases between. CDR3 amino acids: CASSPIGAGRGSTEAFF. The CDR3 bases are TGTGCCAGCAGCCCCATTGGGGCCGGGAGGGGTAGCACTGAAGCTTTCTTT.

The chain links TRBV29-1 to TRBJ2-1; 7 bases align to TRBD2. V lost 7 bases and J lost 4; bases outside the gene matches: 7. The CDR3 contains 13 residues. CDR1 SQVTM and CDR2 ANQGSEA come from the germline V gene. CDR3 sequence reads: CSAKGTTYNEQFF. For the CDR3, the DNA is TGCAGCGCAAAGGGGACTACATACAATGAGCAGTTCTTC.